Detailed here is one TCR beta chain. These data come from a study of blood T cell repertoires in COVID-19. The CDR3 covers 16 residues. V shed 5 bases, J shed 0 bases, and the junction held 7 bases outside the gene matches. Per the germline V gene, CDR1 is SGHRS and CDR2 is YFSETQ. Authors' processing steps: The authors estimated nucleated cell counts from reference gene primer amplification. Sequenced by immunoSEQ multiplex PCR; TCRdb stores in-frame clones only, minus some. That table supplies the V and J calls and clone size; D and trimming were determined from the DNA. The table includes 100,000 to 140,000 clones, approximately 88% detected once.

The chain joins TRBV5-1 to TRBJ2-4, with 8 bases aligning to TRBD1. This receptor was taken from a human donor in a cohort sampled during active COVID-19. Sequencing was done on a sample of peripheral blood. Here the CDR3 reads CASSPQGGIAKNIQYF. In DNA form, the CDR3 reads TGCGCCAGCAGTCCACAGGGGGGCATAGCCAAAAACATTCAGTACTTC.